This T cell receptor (beta chain) was sequenced for a study of shared clonotypes between healthy human individuals. Study details: Each donor's CD4 naive and CD4 memory cells filled three plates apiece, CD8 naive two, and CD8 memory one.

Clones were read by immunoSEQ multiplex PCR, and TCRdb kept only the in-frame ones, dropping some. Of about 680,000 clones detected, 92% appear once; the ten largest clones hold 20% to 25%. A remark on this clone: Its antigen is unknown.

Naive CD8 cells lacked CD45RO, underwent positive selection for CCR7 and left out terminally differentiated effector memory CD45RA+ cells. Recent vaccinations or acute infections were absent in the healthy HIV-negative adult donors. V shed 1 base and J 7 bases; nucleotides not matched to a gene: 7. Germline values: CDR1 KGHSH, CDR2 LQKENI. This CDR3 is built from 15 residues. Regarding the study as a whole: Some naive CD4 clonotypes, roughly 5%, turned up in common across four donors.

This receptor was taken from a man aged 30-40 years in good health. Specimen: naive CD8+ T cells sorted from blood. The rearrangement links TRBV18 to TRBJ2-1, with 7 positions matching TRBD2. The CDR3 nucleotides are TGTGCCAGCTCACCACTGCCTAGCGGAAGAAATGAGCAGTTCTTC. As protein: CASSPLPSGRNEQFF.